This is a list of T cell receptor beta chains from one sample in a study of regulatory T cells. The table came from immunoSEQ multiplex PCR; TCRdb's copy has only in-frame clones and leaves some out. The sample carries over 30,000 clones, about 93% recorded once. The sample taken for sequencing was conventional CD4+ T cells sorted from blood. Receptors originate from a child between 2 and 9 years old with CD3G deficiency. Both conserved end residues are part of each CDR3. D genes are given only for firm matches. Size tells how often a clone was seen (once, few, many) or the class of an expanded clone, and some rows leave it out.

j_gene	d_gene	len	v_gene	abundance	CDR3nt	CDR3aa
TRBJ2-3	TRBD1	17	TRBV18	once	TGTGCCAGCTCTAAAGAATTTGGACAGGGGGCGAGGGATACGCAGTATTTT	CASSKEFGQGARDTQYF
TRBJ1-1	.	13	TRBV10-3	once	TGTGCCATCAGAGCCGGGTCGAACACTGAAGCTTTCTTT	CAIRAGSNTEAFF
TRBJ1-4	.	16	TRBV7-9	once	TGTGCCAGCAGCTTAGAAGGGTTCGGACGTAATGAAAAACTGTTTTTT	CASSLEGFGRNEKLFF
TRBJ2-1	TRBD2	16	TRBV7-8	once	TGTGCCAGCAGCTCGGAGGGACTAGTCTCCTACAATGAGCAGTTCTTC	CASSSEGLVSYNEQFF
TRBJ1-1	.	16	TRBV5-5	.	TGTGCCAGCAGCTTGGGACCCGCGGCAGGACACACTGAAGCTTTCTTT	CASSLGPAAGHTEAFF
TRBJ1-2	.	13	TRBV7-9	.	TGTGCCAGCAGCTTGGACAGCCACTATGGCTACACCTTC	CASSLDSHYGYTF
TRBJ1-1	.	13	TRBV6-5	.	TGTGCCAGCAGGGCCACCAGGGGTACTGAAGCTTTCTTT	CASRATRGTEAFF
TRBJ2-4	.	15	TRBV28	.	TGTGCCAGCAGCACTGGTGGGGTGGCCAAAAACATTCAGTACTTC	CASSTGGVAKNIQYF
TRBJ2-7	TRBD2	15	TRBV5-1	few	TGCGCCAGCAGCAGAGGGACTAGCGGCCCCTACGAGCAGTACTTC	CASSRGTSGPYEQYF
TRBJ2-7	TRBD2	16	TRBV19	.	TGTGCCACCTCGTTGCGAGCGGGAGTGAGGAGGGGCGAGCAGTACTTC	CATSLRAGVRRGEQYF
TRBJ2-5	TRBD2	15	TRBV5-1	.	TGCGCCAGCAGGGCAAGCGGGAGGAGGGCAGAGACCCAGTACTTC	CASRASGRRAETQYF
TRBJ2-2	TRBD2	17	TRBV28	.	TGTGCCAGCAGTTCGTTGGGGACTAGCGGCTACACCGGGGAGCTGTTTTTT	CASSSLGTSGYTGELFF
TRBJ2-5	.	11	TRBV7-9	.	TGTGCCAGCAGCTCCAGGGAGACCCAGTACTTC	CASSSRETQYF
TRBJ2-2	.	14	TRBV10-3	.	TGTGCCACAAGGACTAACCCGAACACCGGGGAGCTGTTTTTT	CATRTNPNTGELFF
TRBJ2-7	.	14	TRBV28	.	TGTGCCAGCAGCACCGAAGACAGCAACTACGAGCAGTACTTC	CASSTEDSNYEQYF
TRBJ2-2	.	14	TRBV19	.	TGTGCCAGTAGTATAGCTGCCACCACCGGGGAGCTGTTTTTT	CASSIAATTGELFF
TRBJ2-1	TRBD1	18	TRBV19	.	TGTGCCAGTAGTATCCGGGTGACAAGGGACAGGGGCTACAATGAGCAGTTCTTC	CASSIRVTRDRGYNEQFF
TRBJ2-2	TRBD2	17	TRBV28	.	TGTGCCAGCAGTGCAACTAGCGGGAGGGCTTTAGCGGGGGAGCTGTTTTTT	CASSATSGRALAGELFF
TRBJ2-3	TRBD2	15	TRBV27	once	TGTGCCAGCAGTTTGACTAGCCTTAGCACAGATACGCAGTATTTT	CASSLTSLSTDTQYF
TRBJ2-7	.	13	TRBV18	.	TGTGCCAGCTCACCACGGAGGTTCTACGAGCAGTACTTC	CASSPRRFYEQYF
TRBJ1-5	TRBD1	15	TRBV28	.	TGTGCCAGCAGTGGCACAGGGGTAAACAATCAGCCCCAGCATTTT	CASSGTGVNNQPQHF
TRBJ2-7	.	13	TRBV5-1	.	TGCGCCAGCAGGTTAGGCCCTTCCTACGAGCAGTACTTC	CASRLGPSYEQYF
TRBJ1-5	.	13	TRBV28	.	TGTGCCAGCAAAGTATTGGGCAATCAGCCCCAGCATTTT	CASKVLGNQPQHF
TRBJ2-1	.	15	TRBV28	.	TGTGCCAGCAGTCTACAGGGTAAGAGCTACAATGAGCAGTTCTTC	CASSLQGKSYNEQFF
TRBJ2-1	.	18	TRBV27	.	TGTGCCAGCAGTTTACCTCAGACGCGGGGCCCCCTAATCAATGAGCAGTTCTTC	CASSLPQTRGPLINEQFF
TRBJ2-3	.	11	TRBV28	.	TGTGCCAGCAGTTTCACAGATACGCAGTATTTT	CASSFTDTQYF
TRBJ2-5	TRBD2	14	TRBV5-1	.	TGCGCCAGCAGCCGGGTAGCGGGACGGGAGACCCAGTACTTC	CASSRVAGRETQYF
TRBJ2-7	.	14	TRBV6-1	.	TGTGCCAGCAGTGACGGGTGGTCGAGATACGAGCAGTACTTC	CASSDGWSRYEQYF
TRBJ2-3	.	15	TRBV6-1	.	TGTGCCAGCAGTGAAGCTGCTATTAGCACAGATACGCAGTATTTT	CASSEAAISTDTQYF
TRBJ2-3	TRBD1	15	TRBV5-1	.	TGCGCCAGCAGCTCGCAGGGGGCCTCGCGAGATACGCAGTATTTT	CASSSQGASRDTQYF
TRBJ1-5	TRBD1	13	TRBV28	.	TGTGCCAGCAGTTTCGGGGACAGGGTATCCCAGCATTTT	CASSFGDRVSQHF
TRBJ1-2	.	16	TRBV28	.	TGTGCCAGCAGTCTTCAACGGGCCGACGGTACGAGGGGCTACACCTTC	CASSLQRADGTRGYTF
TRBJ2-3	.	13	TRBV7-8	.	TGTGCCAGCAGCTCAGATCGCACAGATACGCAGTATTTT	CASSSDRTDTQYF
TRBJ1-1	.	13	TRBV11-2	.	TGTGCCAGCAGCTTAAGAAGAGGGTCTGAAGCTTTCTTT	CASSLRRGSEAFF
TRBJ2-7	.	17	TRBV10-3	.	TGTGCCATCAGTGAGTCGAATGGCCTAGCGAGCCCCTACGAGCAGTACTTC	CAISESNGLASPYEQYF